Only a few counts were recorded for the clone carrying this TCR beta chain. The antigen remains unidentified. Clones were sequenced by immunoSEQ multiplex PCR, and TCRdb holds only the in-frame ones, with some missing. The repertoire consists of about 150,000 clones, with roughly 84% occurring once and the leading ten covering 2% to 2.5%. The germline gives CDR1 SGHRS, CDR2 YFSETQ. The CDR3 covers 14 residues. J was trimmed by 2 bases and V by 5 bases; bases with no gene match: 5. This entry belongs to a study of cytomegalovirus exposure and HLA in healthy donors. Study in general: The 90 to 150 validation repertoires, a later analysis reported, used the same platform as the roughly 660 repertoires from the first cohort. The study's findings and limits: The TCR clusters that emerged in the first cohort tended, a later analysis found, to co-occur in the 120 or so validation repertoires. Researchers catalogued roughly 150 TCR beta chains as cytomegalovirus-associated.

This clonotype was sampled from a human donor in good health. Sequenced material: PBMCs. The chain has TRBV5-1 and TRBJ1-2; TRBD1 agrees at 8 bases. CDR3 in amino acids: CASSGTGGNYGYTF. CDR3 in DNA: TGCGCCAGCAGTGGGACAGGAGGGAACTATGGCTACACCTTC.